A selection of T cell receptor beta chains follows, all from one sample in a study of monozygotic twins with inflammatory bowel disease. TCRdb re-called the 5' RACE reads; one entry per CDR3 protein, DNA not given. This repertoire includes 110,000 to 150,000 distinct CDR3 sequences. Sequencing was done on a sample of blood. The receptors derive from a human donor with ulcerative colitis or Crohn's disease, or a healthy co-twin of an affected twin (not recorded which). The CDR3 runs from the conserved cysteine through the conserved F or W. Fields, in order: J gene, V gene, CDR3 protein.

j_call: TRBJ2-3
v_call: TRBV7-9
cdr3_aa: CASSTGTGATDTQYF

j_call: TRBJ2-7
v_call: TRBV6-5
cdr3_aa: CASSYLREQYF

j_call: TRBJ2-7
v_call: TRBV5-4
cdr3_aa: CASSPGSGFSYEQYF

j_call: TRBJ2-1
v_call: TRBV9
cdr3_aa: CASSGLRGQLNNEQFF

j_call: TRBJ2-3
v_call: TRBV29-1
cdr3_aa: CSVDSWTGRMADTQYF

j_call: TRBJ1-2
v_call: TRBV11-2
cdr3_aa: CASSPYSYGYTF

j_call: TRBJ1-3
v_call: TRBV28
cdr3_aa: CASSLSEVVFGNTIYF

j_call: TRBJ1-2
v_call: TRBV28
cdr3_aa: CASSEPGFGQSGYTF

j_call: TRBJ2-1
v_call: TRBV20-1
cdr3_aa: CSARDSFRTSGSNNEQFF

j_call: TRBJ1-1
v_call: TRBV5-1
cdr3_aa: CASSLGGTGNKAFF

j_call: TRBJ2-1
v_call: TRBV19
cdr3_aa: CASRPLGSGRGNEQFF

j_call: TRBJ1-2
v_call: TRBV7-2
cdr3_aa: CASSLDRGADGYTF

j_call: TRBJ2-1
v_call: TRBV14
cdr3_aa: CASSHTSIYNEQFF

j_call: TRBJ1-1
v_call: TRBV7-2
cdr3_aa: CASSTRGRRAEAFF

j_call: TRBJ1-1
v_call: TRBV19
cdr3_aa: CASSIISPGQLFRAEAFF

j_call: TRBJ1-4
v_call: TRBV25-1
cdr3_aa: CASSEGTRGEKLFF

j_call: TRBJ2-1
v_call: TRBV5-1
cdr3_aa: CASSSTSGGYNEQFF

j_call: TRBJ1-6
v_call: TRBV15
cdr3_aa: CATSPRAARSPLHF

j_call: TRBJ1-4
v_call: TRBV20-1
cdr3_aa: CSAYGLTGSSF

j_call: TRBJ1-3
v_call: TRBV30
cdr3_aa: CACSPGLEITIYF

j_call: TRBJ2-7
v_call: TRBV21-1
cdr3_aa: CASSKRPVWTGYEQYF